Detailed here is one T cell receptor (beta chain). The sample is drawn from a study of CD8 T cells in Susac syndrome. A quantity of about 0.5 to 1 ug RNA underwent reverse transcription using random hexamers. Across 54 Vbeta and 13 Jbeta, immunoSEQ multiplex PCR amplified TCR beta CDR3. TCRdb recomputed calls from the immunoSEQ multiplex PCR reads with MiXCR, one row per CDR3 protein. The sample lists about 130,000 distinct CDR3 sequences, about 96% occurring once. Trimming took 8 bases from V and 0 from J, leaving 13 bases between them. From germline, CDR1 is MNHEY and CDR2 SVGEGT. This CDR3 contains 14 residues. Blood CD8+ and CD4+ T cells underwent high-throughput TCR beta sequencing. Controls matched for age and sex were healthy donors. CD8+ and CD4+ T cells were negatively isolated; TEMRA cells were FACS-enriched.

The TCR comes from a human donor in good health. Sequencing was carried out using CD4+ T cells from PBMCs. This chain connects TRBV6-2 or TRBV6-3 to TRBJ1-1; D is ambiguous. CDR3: CASGWMGMNTEAFF. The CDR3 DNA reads TGTGCCAGCGGATGGATGGGCATGAACACTGAAGCTTTCTTT.